Below, 25 T cell receptor beta chains from the same sample are listed, as sequenced in a study of control samples from healthy donors and cancer patients. Produced via immunoSEQ multiplex PCR; TCRdb's table is partial and in-frame only. Among over 45,000 clones listed, 85% to 95% were seen once. The source material was PBMCs. The receptors here all came from a young man with colorectal cancer.

The chain carries TRBV9 and TRBJ2-3; the D gene is possibly TRBD2 (6 bases). V lost 2 bases, J lost 1 base, and 14 bases lay in between. The CDR3 has 16 residues. The germline gives CDR1 SGDLS, CDR2 YYNGEE. CDR3 sequence: CASSVPRAGRTDTQYF. The CDR3 DNA sequence: TGTGCCAGCAGCGTCCCCCGGGCGGGGCGCACAGATACGCAGTATTTT.

The J gene is TRBJ1-1, the V gene TRBV6-5; D unresolved. The CDR3 covers 14 residues. Trimming removed 5 bases from V and 2 bases from J, with 12 bases in between. The germline V gene has CDR1 MNHEY and CDR2 SVGAGI. The CDR3 reads CASSTVGLNTEAFF. In nucleotides, the CDR3 is TGTGCCAGCAGTACGGTTGGGCTAAACACTGAAGCTTTCTTT.

V gene TRBV11-3 combines with J gene TRBJ1-4; no definite D call. The CDR3 contains 10 residues. The germline CDR1 and CDR2 sequences are SGHNT and YENEEA. Between the trimmed V and J ends, which lost 6 bases and 8 bases, there was a span of 4 bases. In nucleotides, the CDR3 is TGTGCCAGCAGTAAGGAAAAACTGTTTTTT. This sequence encodes CASSKEKLFF.

V usage is TRBV7-6 and J usage is TRBJ1-6, with D tentatively TRBD1 (5 bases). V was pared by 0 bases and J by 0 bases, with 18 bases between. In germline, CDR1 is SGHVS, CDR2 FNYEAQ. The CDR3 runs to 20 residues. CDR3: CASSLAGSAGRTSYNSPLHF. The CDR3 nucleotides read TGTGCCAGCAGCTTAGCAGGGTCGGCAGGGAGGACCTCCTATAATTCACCCCTCCACTTT. The full variable domain, rest sourced from reference TRBV7-6 and TRBJ1-6, is GAGVSQSPRYKVTKRGQDVALRCDPISGHVSLYWYRQALGQGPEFLTYFNYEAQQDKSGLPNDRFSAERPEGSISTLTIQRTEQRDSAMYRCASSLAGSAGRTSYNSPLHFGNGTRLTVT.

V is TRBV30 and J is TRBJ1-2; D may be TRBD1 (5 bases). Per the germline V gene, CDR1 is GTSNPN and CDR2 is SVGIG (reference sequence). V shed 2 bases and J shed 4 bases, with 14 bases lying between them. The CDR3 consists of 14 residues. The CDR3 here is CAWSPAGTSYGYTF. In nucleotides, the CDR3 is TGTGCCTGGAGTCCGGCCGGGACTTCCTATGGCTACACCTTC.

The chain uses TRBV19 and TRBJ2-3; D is unresolved. V was pared by 4 bases and J by 5 bases, with 4 bases between. The CDR3 length is 11 residues. Germline loops: CDR1 LNHDA, CDR2 SQIVND (reference sequence). CDR3 sequence reads: CASSRQDTQYF. The CDR3 nucleotides are TGTGCCAGTAGTAGACAAGATACGCAGTATTTT. Full variable domain (outside the CDR3, taken from reference TRBV19 and TRBJ2-3): DGGITQSPKYLFRKEGQNVTLSCEQNLNHDAMYWYRQDPGQGLRLIYYSQIVNDFQKGDIAEGYSVSREKKESFPLTVTSAQKNPTAFYLCASSRQDTQYFGPGTRLTVL.

V usage is TRBV5-4 and J usage is TRBJ2-7, with TRBD2 matching 9 bases. V shed 4 bases, J shed 6 bases, and the junction held 14 bases outside the gene matches. CDR3 size: 16 residues. The germline gives CDR1 SGHNT, CDR2 YYREEE (reference sequence). The CDR3 nucleotides are TGTGCCAGCAGCCCTCTGACTAGCGGTACGCTCCGCGAGCAGTACTTC. Protein product: CASSPLTSGTLREQYF.

V gene TRBV5-1 combines with J gene TRBJ1-2; D ambiguous. Germline CDR1 and CDR2: SGHRS and YFSETQ. Trimming cost V 0 bases and J 3 bases, with 15 bases left between them. This CDR3 is built from 16 residues. The CDR3: CASSLAVRTAYYGYTF. The CDR3 DNA reads as TGCGCCAGCAGCTTGGCCGTCAGAACAGCTTACTATGGCTACACCTTC.

The rearrangement links TRBV4-3 to TRBJ1-4; D possibly corresponds to TRBD1 (6 bases). The CDR3 consists of 14 residues. CDR1 is LGHNA and CDR2 is YSLEER in the germline V gene. V was shortened by 0 bases and J by 6 bases, with 8 bases between the two germline ends. The CDR3 loop reads CASSQEQGYEKLFF. In DNA, the CDR3 is TGCGCCAGCAGCCAAGAACAGGGTTATGAAAAACTGTTTTTT.

The chain links TRBV19 to TRBJ2-3; the match to TRBD2 covers 12 bases. The J segment lost 0 bases and the V segment lost 1 base, leaving 5 bases of the junction unmatched. In germline, CDR1 is LNHDA, CDR2 SQIVND (reference sequence). The CDR3 covers 18 residues. In nucleotides, the CDR3 is TGTGCCAGTAGTATAGCGACTAGCGGGGGCCCTAGCACAGATACGCAGTATTTT. It specifies CASSIATSGGPSTDTQYF.

The CDR3 loop is CASSVSGGYYNEQFF. The CDR3 DNA sequence: TGTGCCAGCAGCGTTAGCGGGGGTTACTACAATGAGCAGTTCTTC. This chain uses TRBV9 with TRBJ2-1; 9 nucleotides agree with TRBD2. Per the germline V gene, CDR1 is SGDLS and CDR2 is YYNGEE. After removal of 2 bases from V and 3 bases from J, the junction contained 3 bases not matched to a gene. There are 15 residues in the CDR3.

The chain has TRBV18 and TRBJ1-5; the D gene is possibly TRBD1 (5 bases). CDR3 size: 15 residues. The V gene lost 4 bases and the J gene lost 0 bases, with 10 bases spanning the gap. Looked up from germline, CDR1 is KGHSH and CDR2 is LQKENI. The DNA of the CDR3 is TGTGCCAGCTCACGTGGGGGAATTAGCAATCAGCCCCAGCATTTT. This translates into CASSRGGISNQPQHF. The full variable domain, in which reference TRBV18 and TRBJ1-5 provide the parts outside the CDR3, is NAGVMQNPRHLVRRRGQEARLRCSPMKGHSHVYWYRQLPEEGLKFMVYLQKENIIDESGMPKERFSAEFPKEGPSILRIQQVVRGDSAAYFCASSRGGISNQPQHFGDGTRLSIL.

The chain carries TRBV19 and TRBJ2-5, with 9 bases that match TRBD1. The trim removed 5 bases at V and 2 bases at J, leaving 9 bases unmatched. CDR1 is LNHDA, CDR2 SQIVND, per germline (reference sequence). There are 16 residues in the CDR3. The CDR3 nucleotides are TGTGCCAGTAGTTTTCCCGGGACAGGGTCGCAAGAGACCCAGTACTTC. It translates to CASSFPGTGSQETQYF. Together with reference TRBV19 and TRBJ2-5, the CDR3 gives the full variable domain: DGGITQSPKYLFRKEGQNVTLSCEQNLNHDAMYWYRQDPGQGLRLIYYSQIVNDFQKGDIAEGYSVSREKKESFPLTVTSAQKNPTAFYLCASSFPGTGSQETQYFGPGTRLLVL.

This clone was counted once. The V call is TRBV4-3, the J call TRBJ1-1; 9 bases match TRBD1. The CDR3 contains 13 residues. V was pared by 3 bases and J by 7 bases, with 3 bases of the junction left unmatched. Germline V CDR1 and CDR2: LGHNA, YSLEER. The chain's CDR3 is CASSQDRGLEAFF. In nucleotides, the CDR3 is TGCGCCAGCAGCCAGGACAGGGGCCTTGAAGCTTTCTTT.

V gene TRBV5-1 combines with J gene TRBJ1-6; tentatively, D is TRBD1 (6 bases). Germline values: CDR1 SGHRS, CDR2 YFSETQ. The CDR3 length is 16 residues. Trimming left V 2 bases short and J 7 bases short, with 16 bases between. The CDR3 sequence: CASSFDGQLLNSPLHF. In DNA, the CDR3 is TGCGCCAGCAGCTTCGACGGACAGCTCCTCAATTCACCCCTCCACTTT.

The V gene is TRBV10-2, the J gene TRBJ1-4, with D possibly being TRBD1 (5 bases). Trimming took 5 bases from V and 8 from J, leaving 15 bases between them. The germline V gene has CDR1 WSHSY and CDR2 SAAADI. The CDR3 extends over 14 amino acids. CDR3 amino acids: CASSFRADWEKLFF. The DNA for the CDR3 is TGCGCCAGCAGTTTCAGGGCGGATTGGGAAAAACTGTTTTTT.

The genes are TRBV6-5 and TRBJ1-2, with unresolved D. The CDR3 is made up of 13 amino acids. V gave up 0 bases and J gave up 4 bases, with 6 bases separating them. Germline CDR1 MNHEY, CDR2 SVGAGI. In DNA form, the CDR3 reads TGTGCCAGCAGTTACTCCAGGAGCTATGGCTACACCTTC. It yields the protein CASSYSRSYGYTF.

V gene TRBV5-4 combines with J gene TRBJ1-3; 8 bases are shared with TRBD1. This CDR3 comprises 14 residues. The V and J ends lost 2 bases and 10 bases, in that order; junction bases with no gene match: 8. CDR1 and CDR2 (germline): SGHNT, YYREEE (reference sequence). CDR3 region: CASSFGTGEKTIYF. The CDR3 DNA follows: TGTGCCAGCAGCTTTGGGACAGGTGAAAAAACCATATATTTT.

The chain employs TRBV5-1 and TRBJ2-3; D perhaps matches TRBD1 (6 bases). Trimming pared 2 bases from V and 0 bases from J, leaving 10 bases between. Germline V lookup: CDR1 SGHRS, CDR2 YFSETQ. The CDR3 extends over 15 amino acids. The CDR3 is CASSLSRGSTDTQYF. The DNA of the CDR3 is TGCGCCAGCAGCTTAAGTAGGGGGAGCACAGATACGCAGTATTTT.

The chain combines TRBV3-1 (or the pseudogene TRBV3-2) with TRBJ2-2; D may be TRBD1 (5 bases). V was trimmed by 3 bases and J by 6 bases, leaving 11 bases between them. This CDR3 region has 14 residues. Germline V gives CDR1 LGHDT, CDR2 YNNKEL (reference sequence). The CDR3 region is CASSHEGVPGELFF. CDR3 in DNA: TGTGCCAGCAGCCATGAAGGGGTGCCCGGGGAGCTGTTTTTT.

This rearrangement joins TRBV7-9 to TRBJ1-1; 7 nucleotides match TRBD1. Germline CDR1 SEHNR, CDR2 FQNEAQ (reference sequence). This CDR3 spans 14 amino acids. Trimming removed 5 bases from V and 2 bases from J; junction bases left unmatched: 5. The CDR3 nucleotides read TGTGCCAGCAGCCCAGACAGGGCTAACACTGAAGCTTTCTTT. It codes for CASSPDRANTEAFF.

The CDR3 DNA reads as TGTGCCAGCAGTCCTCATATTTTCGGCGGCACTGAAGCTTTCTTT. Translated, it gives CASSPHIFGGTEAFF. The rearrangement joins TRBV6-5 to TRBJ1-1; D remains unclear. V was trimmed by 5 bases and J by 4 bases, leaving 17 bases between them. The CDR3 extends over 15 amino acids. CDR1 and CDR2 (germline): MNHEY, SVGAGI.

The chain links TRBV24-1 to TRBJ1-2; 7 bases line up with TRBD1. The CDR3 is 14 residues long. Germline V gene lookup returns CDR1 KGHDR and CDR2 SFDVKD. After removal of 4 bases from V and 6 bases from J, the junction contained 7 bases not matched to a gene. In DNA form, the CDR3 reads TGTGCCACCAGTGAGGCTGGACAGGTTCATGGCTACACCTTC. Residues: CATSEAGQVHGYTF.

V and J are TRBV7-9 and TRBJ1-2, with 9 bases matching TRBD1. V shed 11 bases, J shed 7 bases, and the junction held 11 bases outside the gene matches. Germline V gives CDR1 SEHNR, CDR2 FQNEAQ (reference sequence). The CDR3 is 13 amino acids. The CDR3 here is CAATGTGTGGYTF. Written as DNA, the CDR3 is TGTGCCGCAACCGGGACAGGGACTGGTGGCTACACCTTC.

The sample holds a few counts of this clone. J is TRBJ1-5 and V is TRBV7-2; unclear D gene. The V end was cut by 2 bases, the J end by 0 bases, with 5 bases between. Germline lookup yields CDR1 SGHTA and CDR2 FQGNSA. The CDR3 is made up of 14 amino acids. For the CDR3, the DNA is TGTGCCAGCAGCTTAAGAGCTAGCAATCAGCCCCAGCATTTT. It translates to CASSLRASNQPQHF.